These T cell receptor beta chains were read from a single sample in a study of T cells in Graves' hyperthyroidism and ophthalmopathy. MiXCR, applied by TCRdb to the multiplex PCR reads, yields one record per CDR3 protein. The table records under 350,000 distinct CDR3 sequences, over 20% of them present only once. The sequencing input was blood. These receptors were obtained from a woman aged 45-59 years with Graves' hyperthyroidism. CDR3s leave out the opening cysteine and the closing phenylalanine or tryptophan. Fields, in order: CDR3 length, J gene, V gene, CDR3 protein.

15	TRBJ1-2	TRBV7-2	ASSLAQPGGAGNGYT
12	TRBJ2-7	TRBV27	ASSRTGGRYEQY
10	TRBJ2-1	TRBV12-3/TRBV12-4	ASSTWPDEQF
11	TRBJ1-5	TRBV24-1	ATSQEGNQPRH
15	TRBJ2-1	TRBV2	ASSTYFGGDTYNEQF
15	TRBJ2-2	TRBV6-1	ASSSGGGSWNTGELF
16	TRBJ2-5	TRBV4-1	ASSQSPNRDSLQETQY
14	TRBJ2-3	TRBV7-8	ASSMGTGGSTDTQY
15	TRBJ2-7	TRBV18	ASSPGLPGQETGEQY
12	TRBJ1-4	TRBV5-1	ASSGTEANEKLF
11	TRBJ1-5	TRBV6-1	ASSDGQAQPQH
11	TRBJ1-1	TRBV3-1	ASRPVGVGEAF
11	TRBJ2-1	TRBV4-1	ASSQDTGGEQF
16	TRBJ2-3	TRBV3-1	ASSQEGLAGAGTDTQY
14	TRBJ2-5	TRBV3-1	ASSRRGQGGQETQY
15	TRBJ2-7	TRBV5-1	ASSPTLRLDRAYEQY
9	TRBJ2-1	TRBV20-1	SAMSYNEQF
12	TRBJ2-7	TRBV28	ATAVVGRSYEQY
12	TRBJ2-3	TRBV2	ATRGSPSTDTQY
13	TRBJ2-3	TRBV29-1	SVELSGRVSDTQY
14	TRBJ2-5	TRBV3-1	ASSQGKRGLQETQY
12	TRBJ2-1	TRBV28	ASSLGSIYNEQF